Given below is one T cell receptor (beta chain) in context. Its antigen is as yet unknown. The data stem from a study of blood T cells in healthy people across ages. Study observations and caveats: Unsorted PBMCs prevented conclusive naive versus antigen-experienced comparison.

A second about 7 to 12 cycle PCR used barcoded and J-beta primers. TCRdb recomputed calls from the 5' RACE reads with MiXCR, one row per CDR3 protein. Here the sample spans 380,000 or so distinct CDR3 sequences, roughly half being singletons. Germline CDR1 and CDR2: LGHDT and YNNKEL (reference sequence). This CDR3 has 15 residues. Trimming left V 2 bases short and J 5 bases short, with 12 bases between. V gene TRBV3-1 combines with J gene TRBJ2-2; no clear D gene. Source material: blood. The sequence was collected from a man in his 60s in good health. CDR3 region: CASSQTLPRTGELFF. CDR3 nucleotide sequence: TGTGCCAGCAGCCAAACCCTTCCGAGGACCGGGGAGCTGTTTTTT.